This entry lists 25 T cell receptor beta chains sequenced from one sample in a study of blood T cell repertoires in COVID-19. Produced via immunoSEQ multiplex PCR; TCRdb's table is partial and in-frame only. The sample contains approximately 260,000 clones, roughly 89% of which appear only once. The sequencing input was peripheral blood. The receptor source for this set is a man aged 50 to 59 with acute or convalescent COVID-19.

This chain links TRBV6-5 with TRBJ1-2; no definite D call. Trimming pared 4 bases from V and 6 bases from J, leaving 18 bases between. The V gene's germline CDR1 is MNHEY and CDR2 SVGAGI. This CDR3 is 15 amino acids long. The CDR3 sequence: CASSLSKGGFDGYTF. DNA for the CDR3: TGTGCCAGCAGTTTAAGCAAGGGAGGGTTCGATGGCTACACCTTC.

V and J are TRBV21-1 and TRBJ1-1; TRBD1 is taken as the D call from the table, unchecked against the DNA. TRBV21-1 is reported as a pseudogene. This CDR3 contains 13 residues. The CDR3 here is CASKWTGNTEAFF. In nucleotides, the CDR3 is TGTGCCAGCAAATGGACAGGGAACACTGAAGCTTTCTTT.

This rearrangement joins TRBV25-1 to TRBJ1-5, with a possible D match to TRBD1 (5 bases). Germline loops: CDR1 MGHDK, CDR2 SYGVNS. This CDR3 contains 13 residues. Trimming removed 5 bases at V and 5 bases at J, with 10 bases between. CDR3 nucleotides: TGTGCCAGCAGTCTAGGGGCCGATCAGCCCCAGCATTTT. Its protein product is CASSLGADQPQHF.

The V call is TRBV7-6, the J call TRBJ1-4; 9 positions agree with TRBD1. Germline trimming cut 5 bases from V and 8 bases from J; bases unmatched to any gene: 9. There are 15 residues in the CDR3. Germline CDR1 reads SGHVS; CDR2 reads FNYEAQ. The CDR3 bases are TGTGCCAGCAGCCCCAGGACAGGGGTGGCGGAAAAACTGTTTTTT. The encoded protein is CASSPRTGVAEKLFF. Variable domain in full (rest from reference TRBV7-6 and TRBJ1-4): GAGVSQSPRYKVTKRGQDVALRCDPISGHVSLYWYRQALGQGPEFLTYFNYEAQQDKSGLPNDRFSAERPEGSISTLTIQRTEQRDSAMYRCASSPRTGVAEKLFFGSGTQLSVL.

The chain is built from TRBV19 and TRBJ1-1, with 8 bases aligning to TRBD1. Trimming removed 8 bases from V and 4 bases from J; junction bases left unmatched: 12. Germline CDR1 is LNHDA and CDR2 is SQIVND (reference sequence). The CDR3 has 15 amino acids. The CDR3 bases are TGTGCCAGTGCCCTGACAGGGGCAAAGGGCACTGAAGCTTTCTTT. Its protein product is CASALTGAKGTEAFF.

The gene calls are TRBV30 and TRBJ1-2; 7 bases agree with TRBD1. V trimming: 4 bases; J trimming: 3 bases; junction bases outside the gene matches: 11. The CDR3 is made up of 15 amino acids. Germline V gene lookup returns CDR1 GTSNPN and CDR2 SVGIG (reference sequence). CDR3 sequence: CAWTRTGRVDYGYTF. In nucleotides, the CDR3 is TGTGCCTGGACCCGGACAGGCCGAGTAGACTATGGCTACACCTTC. Full variable domain (outside the CDR3, taken from reference TRBV30 and TRBJ1-2): SQTIHQWPATLVQPVGSPLSLECTVEGTSNPNLYWYRQAAGRGLQLLFYSVGIGQISSEVPQNLSASRPQDRQFILSSKKLLLSDSGFYLCAWTRTGRVDYGYTFGSGTRLTVV.

The chain recombines TRBV19 with TRBJ1-1, with TRBD1 identical over 7 bases. The CDR3 contains 13 residues. Germline CDR1 and CDR2: LNHDA and SQIVND (reference sequence). V dropped 5 bases and J dropped 12; count of bases not matched to a gene: 12. The CDR3 protein is CASSPTGVAHTFF. CDR3 sequence (DNA): TGTGCCAGTAGTCCTACAGGGGTCGCCCACACTTTCTTT.

This CDR3 is CASSSPVTGDLGQFF. The CDR3 DNA sequence: TGCGCCAGCAGCTCCCCGGTGACAGGGGACTTGGGGCAGTTCTTC. The rearrangement uses TRBV5-1 and TRBJ2-1; TRBD1 aligns across 8 bases. CDR1 is SGHRS, CDR2 YFSETQ, per germline. The CDR3 extends over 15 amino acids. Trimming removed 3 bases from V and 12 bases from J; junction bases left unmatched: 14.

This clone was found once. The V and J genes are TRBV6-5 and TRBJ2-2; 7 nucleotides align to TRBD2. The CDR3 has 14 amino acids. The ends lost 4 bases at V and 7 bases at J; junction bases unmatched: 6. Germline V gene lookup returns CDR1 MNHEY and CDR2 SVGAGI. The DNA for the CDR3 is TGTGCCAGCAGTTGGACTAGAAGCGGCGGGGAGCTGTTTTTT. As protein: CASSWTRSGGELFF.

This clone was detected a few times. This chain joins TRBV11-3 and TRBJ2-1; TRBD2 matches at 7 bases. V trimming: 5 bases; J trimming: 5 bases; junction bases outside the gene matches: 6. The germline V gene encodes CDR1 SGHNT and CDR2 YENEEA. This CDR3 comprises 14 residues. The CDR3 coding sequence is TGTGCCAGCAGCCCCCGGGACTACAACAATGAGCAGTTCTTC. Translation: CASSPRDYNNEQFF. Supplemented by reference TRBV11-3 and TRBJ2-1, the full variable domain reads EAGVVQSPRYKIIEKKQPVAFWCNPISGHNTLYWYLQNLGQGPELLIRYENEEAVDDSQLPKDRFSAERLKGVDSTLKIQPAELGDSAVYLCASSPRDYNNEQFFGPGTRLTVL.

Remarks on this clone: In the same sample, other DNA sequences code for this CDR3. The rearrangement joins TRBV2 to TRBJ1-5, with D possibly TRBD1 on 6 matching bases. Trimming stripped 3 bases from V and 2 bases from J, with 8 bases between. CDR1 SNHLY and CDR2 FYNNEI come from the germline V gene. The CDR3 length is 14 residues. Here the CDR3 reads CASSDRGGNQPQHF. The CDR3 coding sequence is TGTGCCAGCAGTGACAGGGGCGGCAATCAGCCCCAGCATTTT.

This clone occurred once. V and J are TRBV5-1 and TRBJ1-1; D call uncertain. Trimming took 0 bases from V and 4 from J, leaving 10 bases between them. This CDR3 is built from 14 residues. Per the germline V gene, CDR1 is SGHRS and CDR2 is YFSETQ. CDR3 sequence (DNA): TGCGCCAGCAGCTTGGGAGGAGTTGCCACTGAAGCTTTCTTT. Its translation is CASSLGGVATEAFF.

This clone was found a few times. The chain links TRBV6-6 to TRBJ2-4; D gene unclear. CDR1 MNHNY and CDR2 SVGAGI come from the germline V gene (reference sequence). Trimming removed 2 bases from V and 0 bases from J, with 8 bases in between. The CDR3 consists of 15 residues. In DNA form, the CDR3 reads TGTGCCAGCAGTTACCCCACAGTAGCCAAAAACATTCAGTACTTC. Amino acid sequence: CASSYPTVAKNIQYF.

J is TRBJ1-2 and V is TRBV15; 10 nucleotides match TRBD1. CDR1 is LNHNV, CDR2 YYDKDF, per germline (reference sequence). Unmatched junction bases numbered 14, after V lost 5 bases and J lost 5 bases. The CDR3 runs 17 residues. This CDR3 reads CATSSRAMDRGVYGYTF. The CDR3 nucleotides are TGTGCCACCAGCTCCCGAGCGATGGACAGGGGGGTTTATGGCTACACCTTC.

The rearrangement joins TRBV5-1 to TRBJ1-6; D is ambiguous. Looked up from germline, CDR1 is SGHRS and CDR2 is YFSETQ. The V end lost 0 bases, the J end lost 9 bases, and 13 bases lay between the germline ends. The CDR3 runs to 15 residues. The chain's CDR3 is CASSLAGVRGSPLHF. The CDR3 DNA reads as TGCGCCAGCAGCTTGGCCGGGGTTCGGGGTTCACCCCTCCACTTT.

The chain joins TRBV19 to TRBJ1-1, with TRBD1 as a possible D gene (5 bases). The CDR3 consists of 14 residues. V was cut by 7 bases and J by 0 bases, with 12 bases left in between. CDR1 is LNHDA and CDR2 is SQIVND in the germline V gene (reference sequence). The CDR3 region has the DNA TGTGCCAGTATCCCCGGGGGGATGAACACTGAAGCTTTCTTT. This sequence encodes CASIPGGMNTEAFF. Using reference TRBV19 and TRBJ1-1 for the parts outside the CDR3, the full variable domain is DGGITQSPKYLFRKEGQNVTLSCEQNLNHDAMYWYRQDPGQGLRLIYYSQIVNDFQKGDIAEGYSVSREKKESFPLTVTSAQKNPTAFYLCASIPGGMNTEAFFGQGTRLTVV.

This clone was detected only once. The chain has TRBV6-6 and TRBJ1-5, with a weak D call TRBD1 (5 bases). The germline gives CDR1 MNHNY, CDR2 SVGAGI (reference sequence). V lost 8 bases and J lost 2, with 19 bases in between. The CDR3 length is 16 residues. The DNA of the CDR3 is TGTGCCAGCGACCCCCCCGGGGGAGCTGGCAATCAGCCCCAGCATTTT. Protein product: CASDPPGGAGNQPQHF.

The gene calls are TRBV7-3 and TRBJ1-1; the D is unclear. Germline V gene data show CDR1 as SGHTA and CDR2 as FQGTGA. This CDR3 comprises 13 residues. With 0 bases removed from V and 8 bases from J, the gap between germline ends came to 10 bases. The CDR3 bases are TGTGCCAGCAGCTTAACTCCAGGCGACGAAGCTTTCTTT. Translated: CASSLTPGDEAFF.

This sequence joins TRBV7-9 and TRBJ1-3; tentatively, D is TRBD1 (5 bases). The germline V and J ends were trimmed by 5 bases and 0 bases, with 14 bases remaining between them. This CDR3 has 16 residues. Germline lookup yields CDR1 SEHNR and CDR2 FQNEAQ (reference sequence). In nucleotides, the CDR3 is TGTGCCAGCAGCATCGGGACTTCTGACTCTGGAAACACCATATATTTT. Amino acids: CASSIGTSDSGNTIYF. The full variable domain, completed using reference TRBV7-9 and TRBJ1-3, is DTGVSQNPRHKITKRGQNVTFRCDPISEHNRLYWYRQTLGQGPEFLTYFQNEAQLEKSRLLSDRFSAERPKGSFSTLEIQRTEQGDSAMYLCASSIGTSDSGNTIYFGEGSWLTVV.

The CDR3 loop is CASSLVADSYGYTF. CDR3 DNA sequence: TGCGCCAGCAGCTTGGTGGCGGACTCCTATGGCTACACCTTC. The chain employs TRBV5-1 and TRBJ1-2; D is unclear. Trimming removed 0 bases at V and 4 bases at J, with 10 bases between. Germline-derived CDR1 and CDR2 are SGHRS and YFSETQ. The CDR3 is 14 amino acids.

The chain carries TRBV7-9 and TRBJ1-2; no clear D. The length of the CDR3 is 15 residues. Germline CDR1 is SEHNR and CDR2 is FQNEAQ (reference sequence). The ends were cut back, 3 bases at V and 5 bases at J, with 16 bases in the middle. The CDR3 spells CASSLSRSLIYGYTF. CDR3 DNA sequence: TGTGCCAGCAGCTTGAGCCGGTCACTTATATATGGCTACACCTTC.

The chain uses TRBV4-1 and TRBJ1-5; tentatively, D is TRBD1 (6 bases). The germline V and J ends were trimmed by 0 bases and 1 base, with 10 bases remaining between them. The CDR3 consists of 16 residues. Germline V gene sequence: CDR1 MGHRA, CDR2 YSYEKL. Here the CDR3 reads CASSQEQGSSNQPQHF. The CDR3 nucleotides read TGCGCCAGCAGCCAAGAGCAGGGGAGCAGCAATCAGCCCCAGCATTTT.

Only a few counts were recorded for this clone. The chain is built from TRBV11-2 and TRBJ2-7; D is ambiguous. The CDR3 is made up of 12 amino acids. Trimming removed 0 bases from V and 3 bases from J, with 3 bases in between. CDR1 and CDR2 from the germline V gene are SGHAT and FQNNGV. This CDR3 reads CASSLDYYEQYF. CDR3 nucleotide sequence: TGTGCCAGCAGCTTAGACTACTACGAGCAGTACTTC.

In its sample, this clone was seen a few times. The chain carries TRBV19 and TRBJ1-3, with 9 positions matching TRBD1. The junction had 8 bases not matched to a gene; V was cut back by 6 bases and J by 11 bases. CDR1 is LNHDA and CDR2 is SQIVND in the germline V gene (reference sequence). CDR3 length: 13 residues. Here the CDR3 DNA reads TGTGCCAGTAGCGGGACAGGGTTTGTCGCCATATATTTT. As protein: CASSGTGFVAIYF.

The chain recombines TRBV4-2 with TRBJ1-6, with 8 bases that match TRBD1. CDR3 size: 15 residues. The germline CDR1 and CDR2 sequences are LGHNA and YNFKEQ. Trimming cost V 2 bases and J 9 bases; bases outside gene matches: 6. CDR3 nucleotide sequence: TGTGCCAGCAGCCAAAGCGGACAGGGCGGTTCACCCCTCCACTTT. This sequence encodes CASSQSGQGGSPLHF.